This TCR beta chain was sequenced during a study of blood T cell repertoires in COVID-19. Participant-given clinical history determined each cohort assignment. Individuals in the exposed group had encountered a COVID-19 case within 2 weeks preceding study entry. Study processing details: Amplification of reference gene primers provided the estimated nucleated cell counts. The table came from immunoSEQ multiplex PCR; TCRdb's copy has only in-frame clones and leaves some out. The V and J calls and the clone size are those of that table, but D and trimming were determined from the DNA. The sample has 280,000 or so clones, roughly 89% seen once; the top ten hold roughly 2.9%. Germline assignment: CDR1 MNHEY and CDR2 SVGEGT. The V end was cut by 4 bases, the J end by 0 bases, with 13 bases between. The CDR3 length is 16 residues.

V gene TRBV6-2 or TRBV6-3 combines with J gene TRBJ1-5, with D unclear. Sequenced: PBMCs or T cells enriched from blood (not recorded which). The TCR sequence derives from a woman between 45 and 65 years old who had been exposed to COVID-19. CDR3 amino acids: CASSSNSFYSNQPQHF. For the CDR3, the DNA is TGTGCCAGCAGTTCGAACAGCTTCTATAGCAATCAGCCCCAGCATTTT.